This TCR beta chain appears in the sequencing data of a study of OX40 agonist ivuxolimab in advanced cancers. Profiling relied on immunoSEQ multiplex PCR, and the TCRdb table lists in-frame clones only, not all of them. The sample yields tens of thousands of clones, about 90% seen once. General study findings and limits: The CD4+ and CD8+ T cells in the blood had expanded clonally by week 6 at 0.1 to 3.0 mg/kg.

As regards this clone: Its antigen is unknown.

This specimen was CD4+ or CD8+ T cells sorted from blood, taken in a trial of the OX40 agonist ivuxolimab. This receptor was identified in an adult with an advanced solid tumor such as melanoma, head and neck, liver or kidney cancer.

The CDR3 region is CASSRGGSRRNEQFF. The CDR3 DNA follows: TGTGCCAGTAGCAGGGGCGGCTCCAGGCGGAATGAGCAGTTCTTC. V gene TRBV19 combines with J gene TRBJ2-1, with a tentative D call TRBD1 (6 bases). Germline lookup yields CDR1 LNHDA and CDR2 SQIVND (reference sequence). CDR3 size: 15 residues. Trimming cost V 6 bases and J 7 bases, with 19 bases left between them. The whole variable domain, remainder taken from reference TRBV19 and TRBJ2-1, is DGGITQSPKYLFRKEGQNVTLSCEQNLNHDAMYWYRQDPGQGLRLIYYSQIVNDFQKGDIAEGYSVSREKKESFPLTVTSAQKNPTAFYLCASSRGGSRRNEQFFGPGTRLTVL.